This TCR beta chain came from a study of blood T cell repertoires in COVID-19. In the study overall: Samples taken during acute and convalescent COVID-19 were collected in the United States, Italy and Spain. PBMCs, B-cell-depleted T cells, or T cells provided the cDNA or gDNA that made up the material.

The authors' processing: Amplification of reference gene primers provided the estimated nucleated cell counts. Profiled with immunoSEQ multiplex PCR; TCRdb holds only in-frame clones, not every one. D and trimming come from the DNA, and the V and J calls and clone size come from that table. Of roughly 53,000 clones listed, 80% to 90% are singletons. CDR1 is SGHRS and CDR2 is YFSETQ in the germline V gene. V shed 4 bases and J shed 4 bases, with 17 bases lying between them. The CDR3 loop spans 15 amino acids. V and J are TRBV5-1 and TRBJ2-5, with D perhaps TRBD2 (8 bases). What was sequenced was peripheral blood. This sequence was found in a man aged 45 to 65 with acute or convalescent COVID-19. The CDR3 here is CASSPGGGRAETQYF. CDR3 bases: TGCGCCAGCAGCCCGGGAGGGGGCCGGGCAGAGACCCAGTACTTC.